This TCR beta chain is drawn from a study of shared clonotypes between healthy human individuals. Study-level findings and limits: When compared with the clonotypes that were shared by all four sorted-subset donors, the non-shared clonotypes turned out to have lower generation probabilities. At large depth, rarefaction still showed sorted-subset sequencing to be incomplete.

The method was immunoSEQ multiplex PCR; TCRdb's version includes in-frame clones alone and lacks a portion of them. The data show 2 million to 2.5 million clones, roughly 90% seen once. Germline values: CDR1 MNHNS, CDR2 SASEGT. This CDR3 spans 12 amino acids. Trimming left V 2 bases short and J 4 bases short, with 3 bases between. A word on this clone: Its antigen is currently unknown.

This chain uses TRBV6-1 with TRBJ2-1; D is unclear. The specimen was naive CD4+ T cells from PBMCs. Subset reported: CD45RA+ positively selected. The sequence came from a young man in good health. Some clones in this sample may be carry-over from other donors' samples. As DNA, the CDR3 is TGTGCCAGCAGTGAAATATACAATGAGCAGTTCTTC. Translating it yields CASSEIYNEQFF.